The clone carrying this T cell receptor (beta chain) was counted a few times. The sample belongs to a study of shared T cell receptors in the human thymus. After removal of 4 bases from V and 6 bases from J, the junction contained 21 bases not matched to a gene. CDR3 length: 19 residues. Germline V gene sequence: CDR1 MGHRA, CDR2 YSYEKL. Profiled with immunoSEQ multiplex PCR; TCRdb holds only in-frame clones, not every one. The sample has around 730,000 clones, 70% to 90% seen once. The same data also contributed to another study, on human thymus T cells. According to that study: Unrelated people showed highly overlapping thymic repertoires, related research reported.

Sequenced material: thymocytes. The rearrangement uses TRBV4-1 and TRBJ2-1; 7 bases are a match to TRBD1. The TCR sequence derives from a girl under three years old with a congenital heart defect. CDR3 amino acids: CASSPQGAPTGKIPNEQFF. Here the CDR3 DNA reads TGCGCCAGCAGCCCCCAGGGTGCCCCGACAGGGAAAATACCCAATGAGCAGTTCTTC.